This T cell receptor (beta chain) was found in a study of CD8+CD57+ T cells in acquired aplastic anemia. Study-wide findings and caveats: Researchers reported that CD8+ Simpson's diversity was not significantly different in patients versus controls.

This clonotype has ten or more counts. Antigen unknown. Sequenced patients had shown CD8+CD57+ cell expansion by flow cytometry. Patients uniformly had severe acquired aplastic anemia. The use of genomic DNA as template underpinned the TCR beta VDJ and CDR3 profiling. MiXCR, run by TCRdb on the reads, gives a single entry per CDR3 protein. The sample lists more than 150,000 distinct CDR3 sequences; approximately 52% were seen once. The sample taken for sequencing was sorted CD4+, CD8+, or CD8+CD57+ T cells (not recorded which) from PBMCs. This receptor was obtained from a human donor with aplastic anemia.

CDR3 region: CSVEEYRGYGYTF. The CDR3 DNA sequence: TGCAGCGTTGAAGAATACAGGGGCTATGGCTACACCTTC. This sequence joins TRBV29-1 and TRBJ1-2; 7 positions agree with TRBD1. Germline CDR1 SQVTM, CDR2 ANQGSEA. The junction had 2 bases not matched to a gene; V was cut back by 0 bases and J by 4 bases. The length of the CDR3 is 13 residues.